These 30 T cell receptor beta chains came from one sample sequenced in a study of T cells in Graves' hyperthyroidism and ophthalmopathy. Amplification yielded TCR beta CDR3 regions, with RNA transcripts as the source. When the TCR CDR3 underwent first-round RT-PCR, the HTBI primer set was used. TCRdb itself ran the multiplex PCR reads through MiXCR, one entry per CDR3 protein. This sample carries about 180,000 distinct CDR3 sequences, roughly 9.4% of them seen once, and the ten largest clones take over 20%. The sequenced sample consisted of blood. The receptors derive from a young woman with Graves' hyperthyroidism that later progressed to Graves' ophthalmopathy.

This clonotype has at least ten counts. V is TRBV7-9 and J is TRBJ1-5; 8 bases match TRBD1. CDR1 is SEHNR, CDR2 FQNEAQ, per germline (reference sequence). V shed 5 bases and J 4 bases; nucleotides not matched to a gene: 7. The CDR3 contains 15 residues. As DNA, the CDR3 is TGTGCCAGCAGCACAGGACAGGGCGTAAATCAGCCCCAGCATTTT. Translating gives CASSTGQGVNQPQHF.

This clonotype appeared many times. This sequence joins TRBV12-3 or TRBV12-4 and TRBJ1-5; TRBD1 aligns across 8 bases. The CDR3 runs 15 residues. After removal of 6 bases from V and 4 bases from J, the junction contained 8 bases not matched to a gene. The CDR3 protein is CASSPRTGNNQPQHF. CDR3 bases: TGTGCCAGCAGCCCCCGGACAGGGAATAATCAGCCCCAGCATTTT.

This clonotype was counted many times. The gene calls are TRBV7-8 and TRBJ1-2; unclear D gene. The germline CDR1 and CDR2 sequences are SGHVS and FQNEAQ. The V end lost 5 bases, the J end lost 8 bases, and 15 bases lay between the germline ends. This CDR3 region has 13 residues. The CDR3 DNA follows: TGTGCCAGCAGCCAAGAGGGTCTCCGGGGCTACACCTTC. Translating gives CASSQEGLRGYTF.

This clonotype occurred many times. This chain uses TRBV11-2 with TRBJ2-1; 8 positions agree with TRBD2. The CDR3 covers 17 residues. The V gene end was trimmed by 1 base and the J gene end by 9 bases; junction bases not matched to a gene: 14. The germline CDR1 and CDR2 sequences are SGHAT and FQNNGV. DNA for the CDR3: TGTGCCAGCAGCTTAGGCGCCGGGACTAGGTTTATCGGTGAGCAGTTCTTC. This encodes CASSLGAGTRFIGEQFF.

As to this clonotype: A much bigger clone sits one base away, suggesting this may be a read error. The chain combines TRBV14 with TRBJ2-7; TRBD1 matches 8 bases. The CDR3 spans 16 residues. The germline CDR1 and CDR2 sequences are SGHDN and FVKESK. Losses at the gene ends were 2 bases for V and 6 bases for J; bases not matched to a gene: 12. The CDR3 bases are TGTGCCAGCAGCCAACTTTTCCGGGACAGGATCTGCGAGCAGTACTTC. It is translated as CASSQLFRDRICEQYF.

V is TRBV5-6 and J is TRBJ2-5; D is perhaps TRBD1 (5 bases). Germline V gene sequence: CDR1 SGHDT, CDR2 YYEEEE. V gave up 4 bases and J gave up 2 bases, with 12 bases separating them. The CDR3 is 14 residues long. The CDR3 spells CASSPYRLQETQYF. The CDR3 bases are TGTGCCAGCAGCCCCTACAGGTTACAAGAGACCCAGTACTTC. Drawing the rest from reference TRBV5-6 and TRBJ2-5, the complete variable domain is DAGVTQSPTHLIKTRGQQVTLRCSPKSGHDTVSWYQQALGQGPQFIFQYYEEEERQRGNFPDRFSGHQFPNYSSELNVNALLLGDSALYLCASSPYRLQETQYFGPGTRLLVL.

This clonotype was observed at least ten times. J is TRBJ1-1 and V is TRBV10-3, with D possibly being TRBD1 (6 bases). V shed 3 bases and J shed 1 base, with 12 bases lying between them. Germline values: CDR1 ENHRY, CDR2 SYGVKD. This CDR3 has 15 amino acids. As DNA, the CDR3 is TGTGCCATCAGTGATATGCGGGGACAGAACACTGAAGCTTTCTTT. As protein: CAISDMRGQNTEAFF.

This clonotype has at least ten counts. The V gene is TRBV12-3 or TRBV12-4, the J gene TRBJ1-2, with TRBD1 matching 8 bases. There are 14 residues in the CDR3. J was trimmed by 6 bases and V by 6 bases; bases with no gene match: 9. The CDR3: CASSGTGGFNGYTF. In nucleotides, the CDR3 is TGTGCCAGCAGCGGGACAGGCGGGTTTAATGGCTACACCTTC.

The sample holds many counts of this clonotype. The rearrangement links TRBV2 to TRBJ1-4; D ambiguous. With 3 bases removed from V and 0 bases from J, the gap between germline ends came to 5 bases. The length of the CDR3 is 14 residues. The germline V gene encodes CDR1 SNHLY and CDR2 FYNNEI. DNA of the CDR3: TGTGCCAGCAGTGACCCCGCAACTAATGAAAAACTGTTTTTT. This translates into CASSDPATNEKLFF.

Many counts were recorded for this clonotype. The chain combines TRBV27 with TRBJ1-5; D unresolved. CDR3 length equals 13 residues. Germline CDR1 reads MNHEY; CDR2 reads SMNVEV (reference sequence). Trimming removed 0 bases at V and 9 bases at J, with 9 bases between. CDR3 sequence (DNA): TGTGCCAGCAGTTTATCGCCCCCAGGGCCCCAGCATTTT. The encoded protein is CASSLSPPGPQHF.

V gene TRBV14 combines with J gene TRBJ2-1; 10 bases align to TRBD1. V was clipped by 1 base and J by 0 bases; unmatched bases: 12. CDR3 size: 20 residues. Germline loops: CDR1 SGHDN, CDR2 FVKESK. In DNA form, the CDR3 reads TGTGCCAGCAGCCAAGTTTTCTGGGACAGGGGACTTAGCTCCTACAATGAGCAGTTCTTC. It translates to CASSQVFWDRGLSSYNEQFF.

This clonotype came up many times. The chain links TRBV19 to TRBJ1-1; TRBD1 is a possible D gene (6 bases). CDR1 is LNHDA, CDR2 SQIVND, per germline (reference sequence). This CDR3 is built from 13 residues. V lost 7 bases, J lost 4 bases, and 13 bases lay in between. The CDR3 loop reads CASTKGGGTEAFF. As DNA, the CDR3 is TGTGCCAGTACCAAGGGGGGAGGCACTGAAGCTTTCTTT.

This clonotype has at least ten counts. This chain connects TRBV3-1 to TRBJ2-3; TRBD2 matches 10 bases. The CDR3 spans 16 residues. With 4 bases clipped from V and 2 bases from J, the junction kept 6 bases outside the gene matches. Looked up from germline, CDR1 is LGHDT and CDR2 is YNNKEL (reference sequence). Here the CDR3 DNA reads TGTGCCAGCAGCCTAGGACTAGCGGCTAACACAGATACGCAGTATTTT. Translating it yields CASSLGLAANTDTQYF.

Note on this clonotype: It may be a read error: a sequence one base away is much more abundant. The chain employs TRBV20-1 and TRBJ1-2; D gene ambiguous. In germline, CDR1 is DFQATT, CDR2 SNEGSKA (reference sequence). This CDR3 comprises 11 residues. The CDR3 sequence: CSARRNYSYTF. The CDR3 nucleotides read TGCAGTGCGCGGAGAAACTATAGCTACACCTTC.

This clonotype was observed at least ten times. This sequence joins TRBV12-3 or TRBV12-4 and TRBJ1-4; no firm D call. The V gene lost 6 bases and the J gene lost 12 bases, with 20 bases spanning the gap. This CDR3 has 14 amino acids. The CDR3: CASSLPAADRELFF. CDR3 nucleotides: TGTGCCAGCAGCCTACCCGCGGCGGATCGAGAACTGTTTTTT.

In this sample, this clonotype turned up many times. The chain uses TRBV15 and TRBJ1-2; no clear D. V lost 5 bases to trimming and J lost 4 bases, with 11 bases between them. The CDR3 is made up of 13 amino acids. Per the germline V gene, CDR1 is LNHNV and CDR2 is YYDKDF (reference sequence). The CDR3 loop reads CATSGRRGYGYTF. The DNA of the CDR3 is TGTGCCACCAGCGGTCGCCGGGGCTATGGCTACACCTTC.

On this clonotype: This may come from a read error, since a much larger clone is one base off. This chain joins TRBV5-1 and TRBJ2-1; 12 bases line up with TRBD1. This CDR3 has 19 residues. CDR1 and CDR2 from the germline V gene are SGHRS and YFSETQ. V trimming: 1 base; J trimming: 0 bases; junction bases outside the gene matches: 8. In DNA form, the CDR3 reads TGCGCCAGCAGCTTGAAGGGACAGGGGGCGCGAAGCTCCTACAATGAGCAGTTCTTC. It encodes CASSLKGQGARSSYNEQFF.

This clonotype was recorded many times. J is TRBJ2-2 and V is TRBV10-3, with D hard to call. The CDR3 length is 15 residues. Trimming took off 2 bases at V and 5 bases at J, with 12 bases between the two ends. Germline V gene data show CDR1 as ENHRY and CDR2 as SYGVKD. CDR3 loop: CAISERSGGTGELFF. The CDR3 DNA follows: TGTGCCATCAGTGAGAGATCGGGTGGAACCGGGGAGCTGTTTTTT.

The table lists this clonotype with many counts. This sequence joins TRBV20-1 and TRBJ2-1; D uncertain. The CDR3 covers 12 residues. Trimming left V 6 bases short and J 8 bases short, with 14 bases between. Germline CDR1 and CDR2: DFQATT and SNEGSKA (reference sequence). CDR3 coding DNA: TGCAGTGCAAGATCTACTACGGATGAGCAGTTCTTC. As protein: CSARSTTDEQFF.

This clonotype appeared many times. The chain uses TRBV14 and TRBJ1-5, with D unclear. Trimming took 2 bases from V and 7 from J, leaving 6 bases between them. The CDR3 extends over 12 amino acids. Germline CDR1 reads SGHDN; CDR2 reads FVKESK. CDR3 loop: CASSQSEQPQHF. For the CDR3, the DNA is TGTGCCAGCAGCCAATCGGAACAGCCCCAGCATTTT.

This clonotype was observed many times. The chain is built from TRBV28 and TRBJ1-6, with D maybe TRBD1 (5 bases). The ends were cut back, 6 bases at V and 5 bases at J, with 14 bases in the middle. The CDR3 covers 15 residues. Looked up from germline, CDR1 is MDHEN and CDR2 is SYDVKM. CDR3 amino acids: CASRGDGSHNSPLHF. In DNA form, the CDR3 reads TGTGCCAGCAGGGGGGATGGATCCCATAATTCACCCCTCCACTTT.

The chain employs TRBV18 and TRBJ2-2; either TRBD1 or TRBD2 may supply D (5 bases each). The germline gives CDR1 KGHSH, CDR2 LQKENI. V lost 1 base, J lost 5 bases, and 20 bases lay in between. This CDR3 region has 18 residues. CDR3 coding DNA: TGTGCCAGCTCACCACTTCCCGGGCAACGTGGGGGAACCGGGGAGCTGTTTTTT. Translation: CASSPLPGQRGGTGELFF.

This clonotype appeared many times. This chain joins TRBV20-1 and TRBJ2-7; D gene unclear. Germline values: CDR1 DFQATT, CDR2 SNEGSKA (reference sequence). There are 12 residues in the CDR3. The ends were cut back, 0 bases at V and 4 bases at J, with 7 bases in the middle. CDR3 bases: TGCAGTGCTAGAGAGAGTTCATACGAGCAGTACTTC. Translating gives CSARESSYEQYF.

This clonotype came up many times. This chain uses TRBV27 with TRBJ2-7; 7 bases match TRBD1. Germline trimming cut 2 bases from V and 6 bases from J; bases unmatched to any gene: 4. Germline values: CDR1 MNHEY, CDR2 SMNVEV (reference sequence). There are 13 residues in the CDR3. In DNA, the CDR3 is TGTGCCAGCAGTTTAGAATACAGGGGCGAGCAGTACTTC. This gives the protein CASSLEYRGEQYF.

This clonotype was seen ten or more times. CDR3 sequence (DNA): TGTGCCAGCAGATCTAGCGGGAGGGCAGATACGCAGTATTTT. Encoded protein: CASRSSGRADTQYF. The chain has TRBV6-1 and TRBJ2-3; TRBD2 aligns across 12 bases. The V and J ends lost 6 bases and 4 bases, in that order; junction bases with no gene match: 2. CDR3 length equals 14 residues. Germline V gene sequence: CDR1 MNHNS, CDR2 SASEGT.

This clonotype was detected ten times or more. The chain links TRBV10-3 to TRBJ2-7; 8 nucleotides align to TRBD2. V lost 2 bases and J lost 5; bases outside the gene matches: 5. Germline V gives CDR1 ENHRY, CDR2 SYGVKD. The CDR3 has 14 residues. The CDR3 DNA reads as TGTGCCATCAGTGAGGAGCGGGAGATGGACGAGCAGTACTTC. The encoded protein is CAISEEREMDEQYF.

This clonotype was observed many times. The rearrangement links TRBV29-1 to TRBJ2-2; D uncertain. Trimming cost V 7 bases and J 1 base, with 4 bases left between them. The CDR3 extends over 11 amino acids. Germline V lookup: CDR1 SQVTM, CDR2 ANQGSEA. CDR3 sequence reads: CSGKNTGELFF. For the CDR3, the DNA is TGCAGCGGTAAGAACACCGGGGAGCTGTTTTTT.

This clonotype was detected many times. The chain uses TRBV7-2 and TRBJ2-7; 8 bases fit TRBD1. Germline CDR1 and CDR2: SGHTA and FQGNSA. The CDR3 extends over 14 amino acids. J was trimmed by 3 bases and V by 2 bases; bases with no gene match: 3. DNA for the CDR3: TGTGCCAGCAGCTTACGGGACAGGATCTACGAGCAGTACTTC. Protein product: CASSLRDRIYEQYF.

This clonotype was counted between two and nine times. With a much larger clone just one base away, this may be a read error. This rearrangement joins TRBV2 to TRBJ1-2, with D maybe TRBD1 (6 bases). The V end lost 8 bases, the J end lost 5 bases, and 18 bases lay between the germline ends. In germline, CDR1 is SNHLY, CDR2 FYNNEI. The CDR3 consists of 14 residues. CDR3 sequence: CASAFGTREYGYTF. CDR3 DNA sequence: TGTGCCAGCGCCTTTGGGACAAGGGAATATGGCTACACCTTC.

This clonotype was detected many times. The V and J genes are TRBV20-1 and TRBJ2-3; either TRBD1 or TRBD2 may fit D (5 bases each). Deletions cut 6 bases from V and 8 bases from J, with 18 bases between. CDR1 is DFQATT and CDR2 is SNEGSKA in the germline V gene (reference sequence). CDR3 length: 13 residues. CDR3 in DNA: TGCAGTGCGGGGGACCTTACCTGGGGTACGCAGTATTTT. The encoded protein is CSAGDLTWGTQYF.